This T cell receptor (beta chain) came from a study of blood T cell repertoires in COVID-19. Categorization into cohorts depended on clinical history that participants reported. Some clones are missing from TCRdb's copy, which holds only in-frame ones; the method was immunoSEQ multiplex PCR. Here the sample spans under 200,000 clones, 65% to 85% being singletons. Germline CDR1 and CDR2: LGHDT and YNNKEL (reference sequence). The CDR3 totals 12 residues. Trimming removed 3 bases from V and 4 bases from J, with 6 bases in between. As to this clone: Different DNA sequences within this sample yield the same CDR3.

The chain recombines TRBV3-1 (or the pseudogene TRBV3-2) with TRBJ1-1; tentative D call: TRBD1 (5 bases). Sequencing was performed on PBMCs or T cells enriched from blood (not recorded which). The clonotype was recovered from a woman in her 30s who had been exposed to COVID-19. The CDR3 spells CASSQGGTEAFF. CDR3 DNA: TGTGCCAGCAGCCAGGGGGGCACTGAAGCTTTCTTT.